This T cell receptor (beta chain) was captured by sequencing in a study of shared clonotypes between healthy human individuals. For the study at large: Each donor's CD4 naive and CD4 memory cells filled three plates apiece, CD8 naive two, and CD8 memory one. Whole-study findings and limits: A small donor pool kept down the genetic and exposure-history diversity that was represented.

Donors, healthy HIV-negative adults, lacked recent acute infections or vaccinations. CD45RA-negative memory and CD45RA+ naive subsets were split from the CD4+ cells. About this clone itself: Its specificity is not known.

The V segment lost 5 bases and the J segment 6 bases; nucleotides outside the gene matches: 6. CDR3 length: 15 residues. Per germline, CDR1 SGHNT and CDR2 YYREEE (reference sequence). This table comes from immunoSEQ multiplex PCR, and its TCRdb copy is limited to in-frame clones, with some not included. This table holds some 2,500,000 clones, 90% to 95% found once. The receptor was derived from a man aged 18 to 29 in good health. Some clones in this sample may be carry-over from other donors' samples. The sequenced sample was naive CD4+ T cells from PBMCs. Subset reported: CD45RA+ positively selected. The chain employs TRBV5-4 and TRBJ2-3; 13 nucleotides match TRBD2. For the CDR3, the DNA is TGTGCCAGCAGATACGGACTAGCGGGAGATGATACGCAGTATTTT. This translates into CASRYGLAGDDTQYF.